The 21 T cell receptor beta chains given below trace back to one sample, sequenced in a study of shared clonotypes between healthy human individuals. Using immunoSEQ multiplex PCR, the repertoire was profiled, and TCRdb retains in-frame clones only, with some absent. Among roughly 500,000 clones listed, roughly 80% were seen once. Sample: PBMCs. Receptors originate from a woman aged 40 to 55 in good health. Some clones in this sample may be carry-over from other donors' samples.

Only a few counts were recorded for this clone. The chain recombines TRBV29-1 with TRBJ2-1; no firm D call. There are 11 residues in the CDR3. Trimming shortened V by 5 bases and J by 9 bases, and 11 bases separated the two germline ends. Germline V gene data show CDR1 as SQVTM and CDR2 as ANQGSEA. This CDR3 is CSVPLGIEQFF. The CDR3 coding sequence is TGCAGCGTTCCCCTAGGTATTGAGCAGTTCTTC.

The chain recombines TRBV4-3 with TRBJ2-2; TRBD1 aligns across 7 bases. This CDR3 contains 15 residues. CDR1 LGHNA and CDR2 YSLEER come from the germline V gene. The J segment lost 8 bases and the V segment lost 5 bases, leaving 11 bases of the junction unmatched. The CDR3 DNA is TGCGCCAGCAGCTTACGGACAGGAACCGGTGGGGAGCTGTTTTTT. This encodes CASSLRTGTGGELFF.

The V and J genes are TRBV5-1 and TRBJ1-5; D unresolved. This CDR3 region has 14 residues. The germline V gene encodes CDR1 SGHRS and CDR2 YFSETQ. V was trimmed by 0 bases and J by 3 bases, leaving 7 bases between them. The CDR3 sequence is CASSLGGNNQPQHF. The CDR3 DNA is TGCGCCAGCAGCTTGGGGGGTAACAATCAGCCCCAGCATTTT.

V usage is TRBV5-4 and J usage is TRBJ2-7; perhaps TRBD1 as D (5 bases). CDR1 SGHNT and CDR2 YYREEE come from the germline V gene (reference sequence). The CDR3 totals 14 residues. V shed 4 bases and J shed 2 bases, with 13 bases lying between them. The CDR3 region is CASSPGYRTYEQYF. The CDR3, as DNA: TGTGCCAGCAGCCCAGGGTATAGGACCTACGAGCAGTACTTC.

The V call is TRBV18, the J call TRBJ2-7, with TRBD2 matching 11 bases. Germline-derived CDR1 and CDR2 are KGHSH and LQKENI. The trim removed 3 bases at V and 2 bases at J, leaving 3 bases unmatched. The CDR3 length is 15 residues. The CDR3 is CASSPRLAGTYEQYF. The CDR3 DNA reads TGTGCCAGCTCACCCCGACTAGCGGGAACCTACGAGCAGTACTTC.

About this clone itself: A far larger clone is off by one base, so a read error is likely. This chain connects TRBV11-2 to TRBJ1-2; the D gene is possibly TRBD1 (6 bases). The germline V gene encodes CDR1 SGHAT and CDR2 FQNNGV. This CDR3 is 13 amino acids long. The CDR3 DNA sequence: TGTGCCGGCAGCCAGGGGACAACCTATGGCTACACCTTC. Encoded protein: CAGSQGTTYGYTF.

This chain connects TRBV5-6 to TRBJ2-1; weak D call: TRBD2 (5 bases). Germline values: CDR1 SGHDT, CDR2 YYEEEE. Trimming took off 3 bases at V and 10 bases at J, with 14 bases between the two ends. CDR3 length: 13 amino acids. This CDR3 reads CASSWLVAGEQFF. In DNA form, the CDR3 reads TGTGCCAGCAGCTGGTTGGTCGCGGGCGAGCAGTTCTTC.

J is TRBJ2-1 and V is TRBV7-8, with a weak D call TRBD1 (5 bases). V shed 1 base and J shed 0 bases, with 13 bases lying between them. The germline V gene encodes CDR1 SGHVS and CDR2 FQNEAQ. The CDR3 has 17 residues. This chain's CDR3 is CASSLGVQGSSYNEQFF. Written as DNA, the CDR3 is TGTGCCAGCAGCTTAGGAGTGCAGGGAAGCTCCTACAATGAGCAGTTCTTC.

On this clone: This likely stems from a read error, as it lies one base from a far larger clone. This sample includes further DNA sequences coding for the same CDR3. This rearrangement joins TRBV5-1 to TRBJ1-1; D ambiguous. This CDR3 has 14 residues. The germline V gene has CDR1 SGHRS and CDR2 YFSETQ. Trimming cost V 0 bases and J 3 bases, with 9 bases left between them. In nucleotides, the CDR3 is TGCGCCAGCAGCTTGGTCAGTGGGGACACTGAAGCTTTCTTT. Translation: CASSLVSGDTEAFF.

Here the CDR3 DNA reads TGTGCCATCAGTGTAGAACAGGGCGAAATGGGCACTGAAGCTTTCTTT. Its translation: CAISVEQGEMGTEAFF. The V call is TRBV10-3, the J call TRBJ1-1; TRBD1 might be the D (6 bases). Germline V gene sequence: CDR1 ENHRY, CDR2 SYGVKD. The CDR3 is 16 residues long. V lost 4 bases, J lost 4 bases, and 19 bases lay in between.

About this clone itself: A single base separates this from a much larger clone, so it may be a read error. The V call is TRBV7-2, the J call TRBJ1-1; maybe TRBD1 (5 bases). V lost 5 bases and J 5 bases, leaving 15 bases between the germline ends. CDR3 length: 14 amino acids. Germline V CDR1 and CDR2: SGHTA, FQGNSA. CDR3 region: CASSVDSWGTEAFF. The CDR3, as DNA: TGTGCCAGCAGCGTCGACTCTTGGGGGACTGAAGCTTTCTTT.

Turning to this clone: A far larger clone is only one base removed, so a read error is likely. The genes are TRBV28 and TRBJ1-3; 10 bases agree with TRBD1. The trim removed 4 bases at V and 4 bases at J, leaving 7 bases unmatched. The CDR3 sequence is 16 residues long. Germline CDR1 MDHEN, CDR2 SYDVKM. The CDR3 nucleotides read TGTGCCAGCAGTTCCGCCGGGACAGGGGAAGGAAACACCATATATTTT. This codes for CASSSAGTGEGNTIYF. The full variable domain, its missing parts supplied by reference TRBV28 and TRBJ1-3, is DVKVTQSSRYLVKRTGEKVFLECVQDMDHENMFWYRQDPGLGLRLIYFSYDVKMKEKGDIPEGYSVSREKKERFSLILESASTNQTSMYLCASSSAGTGEGNTIYFGEGSWLTVV.

Notes on this clone: This likely came from a read error, as a far larger clone is one base away. This chain links TRBV29-1 with TRBJ1-1, with TRBD1 as a possible D gene (6 bases). This CDR3 contains 12 residues. The V end was cut by 7 bases, the J end by 4 bases, with 13 bases between. Germline CDR1 and CDR2: SQVTM and ANQGSEA. The CDR3 DNA sequence: TGCAGCGCGGGGGGCCGGAGCACTGAAGCTTTCTTT. It specifies CSAGGRSTEAFF.

Turning to this clone: This sample includes further DNA sequences coding for the same CDR3. The chain joins TRBV28 to TRBJ1-3, with unresolved D. From germline, CDR1 is MDHEN and CDR2 SYDVKM. Trimming left V 2 bases short and J 0 bases short, with 8 bases between. The CDR3 consists of 15 residues. The CDR3 region has the DNA TGTGCCAGCAGTTTACTGCGGGTCTCTGGAAACACCATATATTTT. Its translation: CASSLLRVSGNTIYF. Full variable domain (outside the CDR3, taken from reference TRBV28 and TRBJ1-3): DVKVTQSSRYLVKRTGEKVFLECVQDMDHENMFWYRQDPGLGLRLIYFSYDVKMKEKGDIPEGYSVSREKKERFSLILESASTNQTSMYLCASSLLRVSGNTIYFGEGSWLTVV.

The rearrangement joins TRBV11-2 to TRBJ2-2; D is unclear. The CDR3 covers 14 residues. Germline V gives CDR1 SGHAT, CDR2 FQNNGV. V was trimmed by 4 bases and J by 6 bases, leaving 12 bases between them. The CDR3 DNA is TGTGCCAGCAGCTCCCATTCAGGATCCGGGGAGCTGTTTTTT. Translation gives CASSSHSGSGELFF.

The chain employs TRBV4-2 and TRBJ2-7; 10 bases are shared with TRBD2. CDR3 length: 16 amino acids. The germline CDR1 and CDR2 sequences are LGHNA and YNFKEQ. With V trimmed by 1 base and J by 5 bases, 8 bases remained unmatched. CDR3 in DNA: TGTGCCAGCAGCCAAGCCCGGGCTAGCGGGAGACACGAGCAGTACTTC. It codes for CASSQARASGRHEQYF.

Remarks on this clone: The CDR3 does not close with the conserved phenylalanine or tryptophan, likely indicating a read error. The DNA is omitted, as the CDR3 cannot be located on it reliably, and the CDR3 follows TCRdb's listing. The chain recombines TRBV28 with TRBJ1-1. Germline assignment: CDR1 MDHEN and CDR2 SYDVKM. Ends included, the CDR3 has 11 residues. The CDR3 region is CASSLDRGRER.

Comment on this clone: This likely traces to a read error, being one base from a far larger clone. J is TRBJ2-7 and V is TRBV5-1; TRBD1 matches 7 bases. Germline CDR1 is SGHRS and CDR2 is YFSETQ. CDR3 length equals 14 residues. This CDR3 reads CASSLGQGPYVQYF. CDR3 nucleotides: TGCGCCAGCAGCTTGGGACAGGGTCCCTACGTGCAGTACTTC. Variable domain in full (rest from reference TRBV5-1 and TRBJ2-7): KAGVTQTPRYLIKTRGQQVTLSCSPISGHRSVSWYQQTPGQGLQFLFEYFSETQRNKGNFPGRFSGRQFSNSRSEMNVSTLELGDSALYLCASSLGQGPYVQYFGPGTRLTVT.

This rearrangement joins TRBV29-1 to TRBJ2-7, with 9 positions matching TRBD1. The germline CDR1 and CDR2 sequences are SQVTM and ANQGSEA. The CDR3 contains 13 residues. After removal of 6 bases from V and 4 bases from J, the junction contained 7 bases not matched to a gene. CDR3 sequence: CSVLPGTGYEQYF. The CDR3 DNA reads TGCAGCGTCCTTCCTGGGACAGGGTACGAGCAGTACTTC.

The chain links TRBV15 to TRBJ1-2; D is perhaps TRBD1 (5 bases). The CDR3 consists of 14 residues. The germline V and J ends were trimmed by 0 bases and 1 base, with 6 bases remaining between them. Germline assignment: CDR1 LNHNV and CDR2 YYDKDF (reference sequence). The CDR3 reads CATSREGVNYGYTF. The CDR3 region has the DNA TGTGCCACCAGCAGAGAAGGGGTTAACTATGGCTACACCTTC.

This chain uses TRBV5-5 with TRBJ2-1; the D gene is possibly TRBD2 (6 bases). Germline V gene lookup returns CDR1 SGHKS and CDR2 YYEKEE (reference sequence). This CDR3 region has 14 residues. Trimming cost V 0 bases and J 10 bases, with 14 bases left between them. The CDR3 spells CASSLGTSAGEQFF. The CDR3 DNA is TGTGCCAGCAGCTTGGGGACGTCTGCGGGGGAGCAGTTCTTC.